One sample yielded the 31 T cell receptor beta chains listed below, sequenced in a study of blood T cell repertoires in COVID-19 (TCRdb year 2020). Library method: the immunoSEQ multiplex PCR assay. This immuneACCESS table, as held by TCRdb, lists in-frame sequences with V and J called but not all clones. Of the missing ones, under half trace to an unresolved V gene in checked studies; the others have no known cause. Within this sample are 80,000 to 100,000 clones, with around 75% of them counted one time only. Jointly, the top ten make up roughly 15% of the sample. The source material was peripheral blood. These receptors were obtained from a woman aged 80 or over with active or convalescent COVID-19.

This clone was seen a few times. The V call is TRBV27, the J call TRBJ1-6, with D tentatively TRBD1 (5 bases). CDR3 length equals 14 residues. The germline gives CDR1 MNHEY, CDR2 SMNVEV (reference sequence). V was trimmed by 5 bases and J by 2 bases, leaving 7 bases between them. The CDR3 nucleotides read TGTGCCAGCAGTGTGACAGCCTATAATTCACCCCTCCACTTT. This codes for CASSVTAYNSPLHF.

This chain uses TRBV7-2 with TRBJ2-7; TRBD1 matches at 11 bases. The CDR3 runs 15 residues. Germline loops: CDR1 SGHTA, CDR2 FQGNSA. The V segment lost 2 bases and the J segment 3 bases; nucleotides outside the gene matches: 3. CDR3 protein: CASSLPGTGGYEQYF. CDR3 coding DNA: TGTGCCAGCAGCTTACCCGGGACAGGGGGCTACGAGCAGTACTTC.

The V gene is TRBV6-2 or TRBV6-3, the J gene TRBJ2-5; 8 bases align to TRBD2. After removal of 2 bases from V and 5 bases from J, the junction contained 10 bases not matched to a gene. The CDR3 contains 16 residues. Germline loops: CDR1 MNHEY, CDR2 SVGEGT. In nucleotides, the CDR3 is TGTGCCAGCAGTTACCCCAGCGGGGGAGTCGACGAGACCCAGTACTTC. It codes for CASSYPSGGVDETQYF.

The V gene is TRBV5-6, the J gene TRBJ2-7; D call uncertain. V was trimmed by 0 bases and J by 6 bases, leaving 4 bases between them. The CDR3 spans 11 residues. Germline-derived CDR1 and CDR2 are SGHDT and YYEEEE. CDR3 region: CASSLASEQYF. The CDR3 DNA follows: TGTGCCAGCAGCTTGGCTTCCGAGCAGTACTTC. The full variable domain, rest sourced from reference TRBV5-6 and TRBJ2-7, is DAGVTQSPTHLIKTRGQQVTLRCSPKSGHDTVSWYQQALGQGPQFIFQYYEEEERQRGNFPDRFSGHQFPNYSSELNVNALLLGDSALYLCASSLASEQYFGPGTRLTVT.

This clone appeared a few times. The chain combines TRBV28 with TRBJ1-2; D perhaps matches TRBD1 (5 bases). Looked up from germline, CDR1 is MDHEN and CDR2 is SYDVKM. V shed 5 bases and J shed 3 bases, with 7 bases lying between them. CDR3 size: 12 residues. The CDR3 loop reads CASSTGHYGYTF. CDR3 nucleotides: TGTGCCAGCAGTACAGGCCACTATGGCTACACCTTC.

The rearrangement joins TRBV7-9 to TRBJ2-1; the match to TRBD2 covers 7 bases. Germline-derived CDR1 and CDR2 are SEHNR and FQNEAQ (reference sequence). Trimming took 1 base from V and 15 from J; bases not matched to a gene: 9. The CDR3 runs 13 residues. The CDR3 DNA is TGTGCCAGCAGCTTAGTCGTGGGAGGGCCCCCGTTCTTC. Amino acid sequence: CASSLVVGGPPFF.

The chain joins TRBV7-3 to TRBJ2-1; possible D gene TRBD1, 7 bases. Trimming took 6 bases from V and 7 from J, leaving 10 bases between them. CDR3 length: 12 residues. The V gene's germline CDR1 is SGHTA and CDR2 FQGTGA. CDR3 loop: CASSSGGNEQFF. In DNA form, the CDR3 reads TGTGCCAGCAGTTCAGGGGGGAATGAGCAGTTCTTC.

The chain employs TRBV5-1 and TRBJ2-3; 7 nucleotides agree with TRBD1. This CDR3 is 15 amino acids long. With 3 bases clipped from V and 0 bases from J, the junction kept 4 bases outside the gene matches. CDR1 is SGHRS and CDR2 is YFSETQ in the germline V gene. The CDR3 DNA sequence: TGCGCCAGCAGCTCCCAGGGGGTGAGCACAGATACGCAGTATTTT. It encodes CASSSQGVSTDTQYF.

The genes are TRBV29-1 and TRBJ2-5, with D possibly TRBD2 on 5 matching bases. The CDR3 has 15 residues. Germline V CDR1 and CDR2: SQVTM, ANQGSEA. Trimming pared 6 bases from V and 2 bases from J, leaving 19 bases between. The CDR3 loop reads CSVERTLGNQETQYF. The CDR3 coding sequence is TGCAGCGTCGAGCGGACTTTGGGAAATCAAGAGACCCAGTACTTC.

The gene calls are TRBV5-6 and TRBJ1-3, with a possible D match to TRBD1 (5 bases). The CDR3 contains 14 residues. Trimming shortened V by 4 bases and J by 3 bases, and 11 bases separated the two germline ends. Germline loops: CDR1 SGHDT, CDR2 YYEEEE. The DNA of the CDR3 is TGTGCCAGCAGCCCTAGGGGCATTGGAAACACCATATATTTT. Translation: CASSPRGIGNTIYF.

The V gene is TRBV5-5, the J gene TRBJ2-4; possible D gene TRBD1, 6 bases. Trimming took off 0 bases at V and 0 bases at J, with 10 bases between the two ends. CDR1 SGHKS and CDR2 YYEKEE come from the germline V gene (reference sequence). The CDR3 sequence is 16 residues long. In nucleotides, the CDR3 is TGTGCCAGCAGCTTGGACTTACAGGGAGCCAAAAACATTCAGTACTTC. This encodes CASSLDLQGAKNIQYF.

V is TRBV10-3 and J is TRBJ2-7, with D possibly matching TRBD1 (5 bases). CDR1 and CDR2 (germline): ENHRY, SYGVKD. Trimming stripped 10 bases from V and 2 bases from J, with 9 bases between. The CDR3 contains 11 residues. CDR3 DNA sequence: TGTGCCACCACAGGCACCTACGAGCAGTACTTC. It yields the protein CATTGTYEQYF.

This chain uses TRBV28 with TRBJ2-3, with TRBD1 as a possible D gene (5 bases). The V end lost 3 bases, the J end lost 5 bases, and 18 bases lay between the germline ends. The germline gives CDR1 MDHEN, CDR2 SYDVKM. The CDR3 runs to 16 residues. The CDR3 DNA is TGTGCCAGCAGTTTTGACCCCGTACAGGTCGTAGATACGCAGTATTTT. Its protein product is CASSFDPVQVVDTQYF. The full variable domain, rest sourced from reference TRBV28 and TRBJ2-3, is DVKVTQSSRYLVKRTGEKVFLECVQDMDHENMFWYRQDPGLGLRLIYFSYDVKMKEKGDIPEGYSVSREKKERFSLILESASTNQTSMYLCASSFDPVQVVDTQYFGPGTRLTVL.

This clone was observed a handful of times. The chain joins TRBV11-3 to TRBJ2-1, with 10 bases aligning to TRBD2. This CDR3 contains 14 residues. V trimming: 8 bases; J trimming: 5 bases; junction bases outside the gene matches: 6. The germline CDR1 and CDR2 sequences are SGHNT and YENEEA. The CDR3 bases are TGTGCCAGCTCTAGCGGGGGCCTCGACAATGAGCAGTTCTTC. It codes for CASSSGGLDNEQFF.

V usage is TRBV19 and J usage is TRBJ2-3; 12 bases fit TRBD1. After removal of 9 bases from V and 1 base from J, the junction contained 2 bases not matched to a gene. Germline V CDR1 and CDR2: LNHDA, SQIVND (reference sequence). The CDR3 has 14 residues. The CDR3 protein is CASGTGGGTDTQYF. DNA for the CDR3: TGTGCCAGCGGGACAGGGGGCGGCACAGATACGCAGTATTTT.

This clone was seen only once. The chain links TRBV7-8 to TRBJ1-6; a possible D gene is TRBD1 (6 bases). The V gene lost 2 bases and the J gene lost 6 bases, with 14 bases spanning the gap. The CDR3 consists of 16 residues. Germline V gene sequence: CDR1 SGHVS, CDR2 FQNEAQ. CDR3 loop: CASSLRQDAFNSPLHF. CDR3 DNA sequence: TGTGCCAGCAGCTTAAGACAGGACGCTTTTAATTCACCCCTCCACTTT.

The chain recombines TRBV21-1 with TRBJ1-5. TRBV21-1 is flagged as a pseudogene. This CDR3 region has 15 residues. The CDR3 DNA follows: TGTGCCAGCAGCATCCCCCCGGGGGACAATCAGCCCCAGCATTTT. Translating it yields CASSIPPGDNQPQHF.

The genes are TRBV18 and TRBJ2-7; TRBD1 matches 9 bases. This CDR3 spans 15 amino acids. In germline, CDR1 is KGHSH, CDR2 LQKENI. V gave up 6 bases and J gave up 2 bases; unmatched junction bases: 8. The CDR3 protein is CASSYPGTGTYEQYF. The CDR3 DNA is TGTGCCAGCTCGTACCCCGGGACAGGGACCTACGAGCAGTACTTC.

The rearrangement joins TRBV9 to TRBJ2-1; the D gene is possibly TRBD2 (7 bases). The length of the CDR3 is 18 residues. The V end lost 0 bases, the J end lost 2 bases, and 18 bases lay between the germline ends. Per germline, CDR1 SGDLS and CDR2 YYNGEE. In DNA form, the CDR3 reads TGTGCCAGCAGCGTAGGTAGGGGGGCTGGACTAGCCTACAATGAGCAGTTCTTC. Its translation is CASSVGRGAGLAYNEQFF.

As concerns this clone: The junction departs from germline at one end; a sequencing error may be responsible. The chain joins TRBV9 to TRBJ2-7; D is perhaps TRBD1 (6 bases). CDR1 and CDR2 from the germline V gene are SGDLS and YYNGEE. This CDR3 has 15 residues. The DNA for the CDR3 is TGTGTCAGCAGCCCGACACAGGGCGGTACCTACGAGCAGTACTTC. Translated: CVSSPTQGGTYEQYF.

CDR3 nucleotide sequence: TGTGCCAGCAGCTTTATCCGCGACTTGGACTACGAGCAGTACTTC. This gives the protein CASSFIRDLDYEQYF. This chain uses TRBV5-5 with TRBJ2-7; D is undetermined. CDR1 SGHKS and CDR2 YYEKEE come from the germline V gene (reference sequence). The CDR3 consists of 15 residues. V lost 2 bases and J 3 bases, leaving 15 bases between the germline ends.

The chain uses TRBV18 and TRBJ2-1; 9 positions match TRBD1. Trimming took 5 bases from V and 8 from J; bases not matched to a gene: 10. Germline loops: CDR1 KGHSH, CDR2 LQKENI. CDR3 length: 15 amino acids. CDR3 coding DNA: TGTGCCAGCTCAGCTACGGGGACAGGGAGGTATGAGCAGTTCTTC. Protein product: CASSATGTGRYEQFF.

This chain uses TRBV7-3 with TRBJ2-3, with D possibly being TRBD1 (6 bases). The CDR3 is 18 amino acids. CDR1 and CDR2 from the germline V gene are SGHTA and FQGTGA. The V end lost 4 bases, the J end lost 0 bases, and 20 bases lay between the germline ends. CDR3 residues: CASSSPSGQGHSTDTQYF. CDR3 sequence (DNA): TGTGCCAGCAGCTCCCCCTCGGGGCAGGGACACAGCACAGATACGCAGTATTTT.

The genes are TRBV28 and TRBJ2-3; TRBD2 might be the D (5 bases). The germline gives CDR1 MDHEN, CDR2 SYDVKM. The V gene lost 4 bases and the J gene lost 6 bases, with 17 bases spanning the gap. The CDR3 consists of 15 residues. Written as DNA, the CDR3 is TGTGCCAGCAGTTCGGTGGACCAAGGACTCGATACGCAGTATTTT. It is translated as CASSSVDQGLDTQYF. Supplemented by reference TRBV28 and TRBJ2-3, the full variable domain reads DVKVTQSSRYLVKRTGEKVFLECVQDMDHENMFWYRQDPGLGLRLIYFSYDVKMKEKGDIPEGYSVSREKKERFSLILESASTNQTSMYLCASSSVDQGLDTQYFGPGTRLTVL.

This chain uses TRBV6-5 with TRBJ1-1, with 7 bases fitting TRBD1. The V and J ends lost 7 bases and 11 bases, in that order; junction bases with no gene match: 7. The CDR3 contains 11 residues. Per germline, CDR1 MNHEY and CDR2 SVGAGI. The CDR3 is CASIGQAGAFF. CDR3 sequence (DNA): TGTGCCAGCATCGGACAGGCGGGGGCTTTCTTT.

This clone was counted only a few times. The chain carries TRBV9 and TRBJ2-1, with 7 nucleotides matching TRBD2. This CDR3 spans 14 amino acids. CDR1 and CDR2 from the germline V gene are SGDLS and YYNGEE. Trimming removed 4 bases from V and 4 bases from J; junction bases left unmatched: 5. The CDR3 coding sequence is TGTGCCAGCAGCCAGACTAGCCAATACAATGAGCAGTTCTTC. Protein: CASSQTSQYNEQFF.

This clone was seen only once. The chain recombines TRBV3-1 (or the pseudogene TRBV3-2) with TRBJ1-2; D perhaps matches TRBD1 (6 bases). Germline V gene data show CDR1 as LGHDT and CDR2 as YNNKEL (reference sequence). Deletions cut 0 bases from V and 6 bases from J, with 8 bases between. The CDR3 covers 13 residues. The CDR3 loop reads CASSQEGANGYTF. The CDR3, as DNA: TGTGCCAGCAGCCAAGAGGGGGCTAATGGCTACACCTTC.

This clone was picked up one time. The chain is built from TRBV5-1 and TRBJ1-3, with D hard to call. Trimming removed 0 bases at V and 0 bases at J, with 7 bases between. Germline CDR1 SGHRS, CDR2 YFSETQ. This CDR3 is built from 15 residues. The CDR3 region is CASSLGQYSGNTIYF. CDR3 sequence (DNA): TGCGCCAGCAGCTTGGGGCAGTACTCTGGAAACACCATATATTTT. The variable domain in full, completed from reference TRBV5-1 and TRBJ1-3, reads KAGVTQTPRYLIKTRGQQVTLSCSPISGHRSVSWYQQTPGQGLQFLFEYFSETQRNKGNFPGRFSGRQFSNSRSEMNVSTLELGDSALYLCASSLGQYSGNTIYFGEGSWLTVV.

This chain links TRBV4-2 with TRBJ2-7; D is perhaps TRBD1 (6 bases). The CDR3 totals 15 residues. V lost 3 bases, J lost 0 bases, and 12 bases lay in between. Per germline, CDR1 LGHNA and CDR2 YNFKEQ. CDR3 region: CASSQTGFSSYEQYF. CDR3 nucleotide sequence: TGTGCCAGCAGCCAGACAGGTTTCAGCTCCTACGAGCAGTACTTC.

In this sample, this clone turned up a few times. The chain is built from TRBV13 and TRBJ2-3, with a tentative D call TRBD1 (6 bases). The ends were cut back, 5 bases at V and 0 bases at J, with 12 bases in the middle. This CDR3 region has 15 residues. CDR1 and CDR2 from the germline V gene are PRHDT and FYEKMQ (reference sequence). The CDR3 loop is CASSPQRGSTDTQYF. In nucleotides, the CDR3 is TGTGCCAGCAGCCCGCAGAGGGGGAGCACAGATACGCAGTATTTT.

This clone was found a few times. V gene TRBV7-2 combines with J gene TRBJ2-2, with 12 bases matching TRBD2. J lost 7 bases, V lost 5 bases, and 2 bases had no gene match. CDR3 length equals 14 residues. The germline V gene has CDR1 SGHTA and CDR2 FQGNSA. CDR3: CASSPGLAGGELFF. The CDR3 DNA follows: TGTGCCAGCAGCCCGGGACTAGCGGGCGGGGAGCTGTTTTTT. The variable domain in full, completed from reference TRBV7-2 and TRBJ2-2, reads GAGVSQSPSNKVTEKGKDVELRCDPISGHTALYWYRQSLGQGLEFLIYFQGNSAPDKSGLPSDRFSAERTGGSVSTLTIQRTQQEDSAVYLCASSPGLAGGELFFGEGSRLTVL.